This TCR beta chain was captured in a study of blood T cell repertoires in COVID-19. The V end was cut by 5 bases, the J end by 0 bases, with 11 bases between. The V gene's germline CDR1 is LNHDA and CDR2 SQIVND (reference sequence). This CDR3 comprises 15 residues. Using immunoSEQ multiplex PCR, the repertoire was profiled, and TCRdb retains in-frame clones only, with some absent. The sample carries about 140,000 clones, around 90% recorded once. This clone was seen only once. Sequenced input: peripheral blood. The sequence derives from a man in his 70s with acute or convalescent COVID-19. V and J are TRBV19 and TRBJ1-5; perhaps TRBD1 as D (6 bases). CDR3 sequence: CASSATGPSNQPQHF. CDR3 sequence (DNA): TGTGCCAGTAGTGCGACAGGTCCTAGCAATCAGCCCCAGCATTTT.